The T cell receptor (beta chain) described here comes from a study of PD-1 blockade in classical Hodgkin lymphoma. Points from the study as a whole: It was among complete responders that baseline diversity resembled that of newly diagnosed patients. CD8+ TCR diversity did not rise significantly by C4D1, unlike CD4+.

Points on this clone: Antigen: not known.

The time point is: cycle 4 day 1 (C4D1), after more than five weeks of nivolumab. Every one of the patients relapsed after autologous stem cell transplantation (brentuximab vedotin exposure was variable). Measured with immunoSEQ multiplex PCR; TCRdb has only the in-frame clones, and not every one. There are about 90,000 clones in the sample; approximately 86% occur only once, and over 15% lies in the top ten. Germline assignment: CDR1 MRHNA and CDR2 SNTAGT. The V end lost 5 bases, the J end lost 3 bases, and 16 bases lay between the germline ends. CDR3 size: 15 residues. The sequence came from a human donor with classical Hodgkin lymphoma. Sample: peripheral blood mononuclear cells (PBMCs), taken before the fourth cycle of nivolumab. The chain couples TRBV6-4 to TRBJ1-1, with D possibly TRBD1 on 6 matching bases. The CDR3 reads CASSSMTGLHTEAFF. The CDR3 coding sequence is TGTGCCAGCAGTTCTATGACAGGTCTTCACACTGAAGCTTTCTTT.